Each of the 9 T cell receptor beta chains below was sequenced from the same sample in a study of blood T cell repertoires in COVID-19. The method was immunoSEQ multiplex PCR; TCRdb's version includes in-frame clones alone and lacks a portion of them. The sample includes some 80,000 clones, 87% of them seen just once. Sequenced material: peripheral blood. The receptors here all came from a woman of 80 years or more with active or convalescent COVID-19.

The rearrangement links TRBV6-2 or TRBV6-3 to TRBJ2-5, with 11 positions matching TRBD2. With V trimmed by 4 bases and J by 5 bases, 12 bases remained unmatched. This CDR3 has 17 amino acids. Germline V gene data show CDR1 as MNHEY and CDR2 as SVGEGT. CDR3 in DNA: TGTGCCAGCAGTTTCTCATCGCTAGCGGGGGGAGGGGAGACCCAGTACTTC. Amino acids: CASSFSSLAGGGETQYF.

This chain connects TRBV3-1 (or the pseudogene TRBV3-2) to TRBJ2-7, with a weak D call TRBD2 (5 bases). This CDR3 contains 15 residues. The V end was cut by 1 base, the J end by 7 bases, with 17 bases between. CDR1 LGHDT and CDR2 YNNKEL come from the germline V gene (reference sequence). The CDR3, as DNA: TGTGCCAGCAGCCAAGTTCGAGGGCCCGGAGCGGAGCAGTACTTC. Residues: CASSQVRGPGAEQYF.

There are many counts of this clone. The chain has TRBV6-5 and TRBJ2-3; TRBD2 matches 15 bases. The J segment lost 3 bases and the V segment lost 10 bases, leaving 2 bases of the junction unmatched. The CDR3 spans 14 residues. Per the germline V gene, CDR1 is MNHEY and CDR2 is SVGAGI. CDR3 loop: CATGLAGGTDTQYF. The CDR3 DNA reads TGTGCCACCGGACTAGCGGGAGGGACAGATACGCAGTATTTT.

For the CDR3, the DNA is TGTGCCAGCAGCTGGGGCGGGACAGTCTACGAGCAGTACTTC. Its protein product is CASSWGGTVYEQYF. The J gene is TRBJ2-7, the V gene TRBV5-5; the D gene is possibly TRBD1 (7 bases). V dropped 3 bases and J dropped 3 bases, with 13 bases sitting between them. The length of the CDR3 is 14 residues. CDR1 and CDR2 (germline): SGHKS, YYEKEE (reference sequence). Full variable domain (outside the CDR3, taken from reference TRBV5-5 and TRBJ2-7): DAGVTQSPTHLIKTRGQQVTLRCSPISGHKSVSWYQQVLGQGPQFIFQYYEKEERGRGNFPDRFSARQFPNYSSELNVNALLLGDSALYLCASSWGGTVYEQYFGPGTRLTVT.

This clone has only one observation. This chain joins TRBV6-5 and TRBJ2-4, with TRBD1 identical over 9 bases. This CDR3 region has 14 residues. The junction had 8 bases not matched to a gene; V was cut back by 6 bases and J by 8 bases. Germline V gene sequence: CDR1 MNHEY, CDR2 SVGAGI. The CDR3 sequence is CASRLTGGMYIQYF. In DNA, the CDR3 is TGTGCCAGCAGACTAACAGGGGGCATGTACATTCAGTACTTC.

V and J are TRBV18 and TRBJ2-7; 7 bases agree with TRBD1. V dropped 10 bases and J dropped 6; count of bases not matched to a gene: 12. Germline loops: CDR1 KGHSH, CDR2 LQKENI. The CDR3 contains 13 residues. CDR3 in amino acids: CATEGAGGSEQYF. The CDR3 DNA follows: TGTGCCACCGAGGGGGCTGGAGGTAGCGAGCAGTACTTC.

The rearrangement joins TRBV6-2 or TRBV6-3 to TRBJ1-4; 7 bases match TRBD1. CDR3 length equals 15 residues. Losses at the gene ends were 0 bases for V and 8 bases for J; bases not matched to a gene: 6. CDR1 is MNHEY and CDR2 is SVGEGT in the germline V gene. The CDR3 region has the DNA TGTGCCAGCAGTTACTCGGGACAGCCTTCGGAAAAACTGTTTTTT. Its protein is CASSYSGQPSEKLFF.

The chain links TRBV7-8 to TRBJ2-7, with D unresolved. The germline gives CDR1 SGHVS, CDR2 FQNEAQ. The CDR3 sequence is 12 residues long. Trimming shortened V by 5 bases and J by 2 bases, and 7 bases separated the two germline ends. Here the CDR3 reads CASSLSAYEQYF. CDR3 DNA sequence: TGTGCCAGCAGCCTCTCCGCCTACGAGCAGTACTTC.

The chain couples TRBV5-6 to TRBJ2-4, with D perhaps matching TRBD1 (5 bases). Trimming shortened V by 2 bases and J by 3 bases, and 15 bases separated the two germline ends. Germline V lookup: CDR1 SGHDT, CDR2 YYEEEE. There are 16 residues in the CDR3. The CDR3, as DNA: TGTGCCAGCAGCTTACTGCCCAGGGTGGACAAAAACATTCAGTACTTC. Amino acid sequence: CASSLLPRVDKNIQYF.